In this sample, the clone carrying this T cell receptor (beta chain) turned up many times. The sample originates from a study of T cells in Graves' hyperthyroidism and ophthalmopathy. This CDR3 contains 15 residues. Germline V lookup: CDR1 SGHTA, CDR2 FQGNSA. With V trimmed by 4 bases and J by 5 bases, 4 bases remained unmatched. Patients aged 18 to 65 with hyperthyroidism were newly diagnosed, with duration under 2 months. Uncontrolled infection, other autoimmune disease, pregnancy or lactation led to exclusion. The TCR beta CDR3 regions underwent amplification using RNA transcripts as the source. TCR CDR3 regions were first amplified by RT-PCR with HTBI primers. Each CDR3 protein gets one entry after TCRdb re-called the multiplex PCR reads with MiXCR. The profile covers nearly 750,000 distinct CDR3 sequences, with 30% to 40% appearing a single time and approximately 31% taken by the ten largest.

The receptor's source is a woman aged 40 to 55 with Graves' hyperthyroidism. This chain joins TRBV7-2 and TRBJ2-2; 10 bases line up with TRBD2. The specimen sequenced was blood. This CDR3 is CASSYSGGWTGELFF. CDR3 in DNA: TGTGCCAGCAGCTATAGCGGGGGGTGGACCGGGGAGCTGTTTTTT.